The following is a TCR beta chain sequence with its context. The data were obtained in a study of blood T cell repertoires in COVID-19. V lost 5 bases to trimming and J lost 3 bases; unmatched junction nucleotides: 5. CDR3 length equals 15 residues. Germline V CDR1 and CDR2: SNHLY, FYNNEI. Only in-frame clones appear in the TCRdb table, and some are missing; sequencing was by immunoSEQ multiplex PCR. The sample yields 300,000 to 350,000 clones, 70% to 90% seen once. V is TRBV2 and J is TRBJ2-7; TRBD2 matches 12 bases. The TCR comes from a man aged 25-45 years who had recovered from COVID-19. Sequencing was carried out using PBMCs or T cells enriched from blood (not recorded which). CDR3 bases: TGTGCCAGCAGTTGGACTAGCGGGGACCTCTACGAGCAGTACTTC. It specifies CASSWTSGDLYEQYF.